This T cell receptor (beta chain) was identified in a study of identical twins. CDR3 length: 14 amino acids. Germline V gives CDR1 SQVTM, CDR2 ANQGSEA. The V gene lost 5 bases and the J gene lost 7 bases, with 17 bases spanning the gap. This clonotype was counted at least ten times. Via MiXCR, TCRdb re-called the 5' RACE reads, giving one row per CDR3 protein. Among approximately 680,000 distinct CDR3 sequences listed, roughly 6.6% were seen once. These data were also reused for a study on yellow fever vaccine responses in identical twins.

The sequencing input was PBMCs. The chain recombines TRBV29-1 with TRBJ2-2; a weak D match, TRBD2 (6 bases). The TCR comes from a woman aged 18-29 years in good health. The DNA for the CDR3 is TGCAGCGTTTGCGGGACCCCCTATGGCGGGGAGCTGTTTTTT. Its translation: CSVCGTPYGGELFF.